This T cell receptor (beta chain) emerged from a study of T cell repertoires in cytomegalovirus infection. Study outcomes and limitations: The cumulative frequency of public TCR beta families distinguished individuals who carried CMV together with the relevant HLA.

TCRdb processed the reads anew with MiXCR; each CDR3 protein has one entry. Among more than 400,000 distinct CDR3 sequences listed, about 30% were seen once. V was trimmed by 3 bases and J by 1 base, leaving 18 bases between them. The CDR3 has 17 residues. CDR1 and CDR2 (germline): SEHNR, FQNEAQ (reference sequence). This clonotype appeared many times. No antigen is known for it. Sequenced sample: PBMCs. The rearrangement links TRBV7-9 to TRBJ1-1; no reliable D call. This clonotype was sampled from a human donor in good health (CMV status not recorded). Some clones in this sample may be carry-over from other donors' samples. For the CDR3, the DNA is TGTGCCAGCAGCTTGTTACCGGGGTTAGCCCCGAACACTGAAGCTTTCTTT. Protein: CASSLLPGLAPNTEAFF.